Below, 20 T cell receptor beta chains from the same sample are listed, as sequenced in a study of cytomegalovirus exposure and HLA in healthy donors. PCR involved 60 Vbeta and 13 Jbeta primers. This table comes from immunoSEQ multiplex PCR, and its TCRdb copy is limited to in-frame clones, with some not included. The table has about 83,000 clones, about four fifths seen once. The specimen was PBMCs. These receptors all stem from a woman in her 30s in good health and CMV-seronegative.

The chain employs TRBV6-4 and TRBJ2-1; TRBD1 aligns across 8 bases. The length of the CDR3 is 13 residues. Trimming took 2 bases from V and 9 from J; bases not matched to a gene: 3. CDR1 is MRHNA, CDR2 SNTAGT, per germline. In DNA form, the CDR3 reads TGTGCCAGCAGTGACGGCGACAGGGGTGAGCAGTTCTTC. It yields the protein CASSDGDRGEQFF.

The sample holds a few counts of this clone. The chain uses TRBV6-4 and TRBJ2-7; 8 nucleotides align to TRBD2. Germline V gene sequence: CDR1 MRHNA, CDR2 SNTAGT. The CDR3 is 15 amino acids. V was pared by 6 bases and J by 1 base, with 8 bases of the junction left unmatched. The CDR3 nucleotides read TGTGCCAGCAGCTTACGGGGGGGCCCTTCCTACGAGCAGTACTTC. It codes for CASSLRGGPSYEQYF.

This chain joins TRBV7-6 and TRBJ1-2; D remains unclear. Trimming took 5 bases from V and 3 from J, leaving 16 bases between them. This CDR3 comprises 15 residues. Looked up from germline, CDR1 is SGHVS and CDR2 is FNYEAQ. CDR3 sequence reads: CASSPVAVADYGYTF. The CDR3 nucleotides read TGTGCCAGCAGCCCCGTGGCAGTGGCGGACTATGGCTACACCTTC.

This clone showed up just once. CDR3 sequence reads: CASSRTGPNQPQHF. Here the CDR3 DNA reads TGTGCCAGCTCACGGACAGGGCCTAATCAGCCCCAGCATTTT. The V and J genes are TRBV18 and TRBJ1-5; 8 bases map to TRBD1. Germline V CDR1 and CDR2: KGHSH, LQKENI. The CDR3 has 14 residues. V was pared by 4 bases and J by 4 bases, with 3 bases of the junction left unmatched.

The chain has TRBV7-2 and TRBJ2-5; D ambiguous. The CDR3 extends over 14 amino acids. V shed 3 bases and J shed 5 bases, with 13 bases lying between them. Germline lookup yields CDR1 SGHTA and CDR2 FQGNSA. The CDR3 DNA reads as TGTGCCAGCAGCTTCGTAGTCTTCAGGGAGACCCAGTACTTC. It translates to CASSFVVFRETQYF.

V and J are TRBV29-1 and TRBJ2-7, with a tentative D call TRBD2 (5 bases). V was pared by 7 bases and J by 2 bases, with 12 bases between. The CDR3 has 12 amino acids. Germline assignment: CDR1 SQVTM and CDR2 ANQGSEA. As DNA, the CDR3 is TGCAGCGCCCGGACTGATACCTACGAGCAGTACTTC. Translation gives CSARTDTYEQYF.

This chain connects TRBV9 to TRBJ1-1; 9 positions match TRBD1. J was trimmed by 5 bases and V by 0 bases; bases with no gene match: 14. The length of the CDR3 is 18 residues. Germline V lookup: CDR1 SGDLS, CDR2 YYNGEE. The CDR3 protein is CASSVGPGQGIKNTEAFF. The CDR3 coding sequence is TGTGCCAGCAGCGTAGGCCCCGGACAGGGGATAAAGAATACTGAAGCTTTCTTT.

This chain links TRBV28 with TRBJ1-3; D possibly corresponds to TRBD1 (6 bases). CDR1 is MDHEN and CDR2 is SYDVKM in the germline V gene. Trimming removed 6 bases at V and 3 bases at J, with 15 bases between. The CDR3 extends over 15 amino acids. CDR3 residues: CASSRGGASGNTIYF. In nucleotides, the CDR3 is TGTGCCAGCAGCCGCGGGGGGGCTAGTGGAAACACCATATATTTT.

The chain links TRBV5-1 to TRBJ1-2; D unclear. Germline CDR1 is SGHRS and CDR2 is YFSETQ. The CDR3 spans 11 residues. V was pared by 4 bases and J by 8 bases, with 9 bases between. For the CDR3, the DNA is TGCGCCAGCAGCGGCGCGGGAGGCTACACCTTC. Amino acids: CASSGAGGYTF.

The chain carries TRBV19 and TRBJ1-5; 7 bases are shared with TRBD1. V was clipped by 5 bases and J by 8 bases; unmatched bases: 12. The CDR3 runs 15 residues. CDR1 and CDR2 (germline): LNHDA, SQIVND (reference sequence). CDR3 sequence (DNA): TGTGCCAGTAGTGCCCGTCGACAGGGAAGGGAGCCCCAGCATTTT. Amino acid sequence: CASSARRQGREPQHF. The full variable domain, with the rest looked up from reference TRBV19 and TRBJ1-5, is DGGITQSPKYLFRKEGQNVTLSCEQNLNHDAMYWYRQDPGQGLRLIYYSQIVNDFQKGDIAEGYSVSREKKESFPLTVTSAQKNPTAFYLCASSARRQGREPQHFGDGTRLSIL.

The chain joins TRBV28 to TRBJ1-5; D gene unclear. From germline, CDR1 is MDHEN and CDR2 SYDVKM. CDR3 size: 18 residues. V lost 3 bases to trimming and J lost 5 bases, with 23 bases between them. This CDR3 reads CASSFIGKGGGRDQPQHF. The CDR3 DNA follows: TGTGCCAGCAGTTTTATCGGGAAAGGAGGCGGCCGCGATCAGCCCCAGCATTTT.

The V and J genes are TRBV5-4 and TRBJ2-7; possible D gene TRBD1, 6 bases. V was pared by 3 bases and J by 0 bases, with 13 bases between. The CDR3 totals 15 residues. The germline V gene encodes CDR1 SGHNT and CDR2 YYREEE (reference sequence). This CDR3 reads CASSSPTGDSYEQYF. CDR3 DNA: TGTGCCAGCAGCTCCCCGACAGGAGACTCCTACGAGCAGTACTTC.

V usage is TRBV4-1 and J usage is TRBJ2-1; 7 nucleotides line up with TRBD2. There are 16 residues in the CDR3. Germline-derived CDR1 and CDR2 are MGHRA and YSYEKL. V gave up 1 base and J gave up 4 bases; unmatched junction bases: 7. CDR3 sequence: CASSQGLAAVYNEQFF. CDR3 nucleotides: TGCGCCAGCAGCCAAGGGCTAGCGGCAGTTTACAATGAGCAGTTCTTC.

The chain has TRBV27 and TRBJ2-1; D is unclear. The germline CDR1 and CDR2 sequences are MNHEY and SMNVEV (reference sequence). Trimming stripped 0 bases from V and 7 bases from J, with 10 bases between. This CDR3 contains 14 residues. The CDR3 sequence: CASSLSSPRNEQFF. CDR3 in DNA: TGTGCCAGCAGTTTATCGTCCCCGAGAAATGAGCAGTTCTTC.

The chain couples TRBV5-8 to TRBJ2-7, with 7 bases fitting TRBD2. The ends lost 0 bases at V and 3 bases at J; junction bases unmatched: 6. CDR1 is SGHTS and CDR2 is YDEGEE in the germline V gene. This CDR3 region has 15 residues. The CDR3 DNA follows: TGTGCCAGCAGCTTGGCTGGGGGGGGAAACTACGAGCAGTACTTC. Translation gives CASSLAGGGNYEQYF.

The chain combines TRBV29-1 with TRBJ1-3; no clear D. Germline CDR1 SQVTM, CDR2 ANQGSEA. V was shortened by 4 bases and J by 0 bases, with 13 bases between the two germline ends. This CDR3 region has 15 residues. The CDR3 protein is CSVGFGVGSGNTIYF. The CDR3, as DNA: TGCAGCGTTGGCTTCGGGGTCGGCTCTGGAAACACCATATATTTT.

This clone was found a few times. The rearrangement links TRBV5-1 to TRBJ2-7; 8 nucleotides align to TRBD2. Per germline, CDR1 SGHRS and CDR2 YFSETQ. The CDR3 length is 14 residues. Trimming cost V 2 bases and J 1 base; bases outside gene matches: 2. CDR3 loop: CASSLSSGSYEQYF. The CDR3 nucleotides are TGCGCCAGCAGCTTATCTAGCGGGTCCTACGAGCAGTACTTC. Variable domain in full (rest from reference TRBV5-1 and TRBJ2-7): KAGVTQTPRYLIKTRGQQVTLSCSPISGHRSVSWYQQTPGQGLQFLFEYFSETQRNKGNFPGRFSGRQFSNSRSEMNVSTLELGDSALYLCASSLSSGSYEQYFGPGTRLTVT.

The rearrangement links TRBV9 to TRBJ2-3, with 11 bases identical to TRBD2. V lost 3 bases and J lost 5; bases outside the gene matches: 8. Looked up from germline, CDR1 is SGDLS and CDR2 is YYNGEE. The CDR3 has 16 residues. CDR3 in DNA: TGTGCCAGCAGCGCCTCCGTAGCGGGAGGGCAAGATACGCAGTATTTT. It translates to CASSASVAGGQDTQYF.

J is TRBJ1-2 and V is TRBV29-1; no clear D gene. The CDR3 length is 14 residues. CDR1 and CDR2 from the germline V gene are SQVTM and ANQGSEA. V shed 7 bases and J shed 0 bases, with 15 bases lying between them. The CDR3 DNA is TGCAGCGCCGTATTTTGGGCTACTAACTATGGCTACACCTTC. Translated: CSAVFWATNYGYTF.

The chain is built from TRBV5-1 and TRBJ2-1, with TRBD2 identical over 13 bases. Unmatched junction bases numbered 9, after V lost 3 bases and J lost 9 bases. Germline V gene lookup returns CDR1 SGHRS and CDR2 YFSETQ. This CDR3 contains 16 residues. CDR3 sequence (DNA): TGCGCCAGCAGCTCCCGGCAGACTAGCGGGAGGCCTGAGCAGTTCTTC. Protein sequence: CASSSRQTSGRPEQFF. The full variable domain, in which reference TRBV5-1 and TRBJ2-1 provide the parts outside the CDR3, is KAGVTQTPRYLIKTRGQQVTLSCSPISGHRSVSWYQQTPGQGLQFLFEYFSETQRNKGNFPGRFSGRQFSNSRSEMNVSTLELGDSALYLCASSSRQTSGRPEQFFGPGTRLTVL.